This paragraph reports one T cell receptor beta chain. How the authors handled the data: From reference gene primer amplification, estimates of nucleated cell counts were derived. Sequencing was performed with immunoSEQ multiplex PCR; in TCRdb, only in-frame clones are kept and a portion is missing. D and trimming come from the DNA, and the V and J calls and clone size come from that table. The data contain roughly 130,000 clones, roughly 90% of them singletons. The V end lost 7 bases, the J end lost 5 bases, and 11 bases lay between the germline ends. This CDR3 is 12 amino acids long. The germline gives CDR1 SNHLY, CDR2 FYNNEI. This specimen comes from a study of blood T cell repertoires in COVID-19. Study information: There were acute and convalescent COVID-19 samples, and they came from the United States, Italy and Spain. From T cells, B-cell-depleted T cells, or PBMCs came the material, which was cDNA or gDNA.

The TCR sequence derives from a man between 45 and 60 years old with active COVID-19. The V call is TRBV2, the J call TRBJ2-5, with unresolved D. The sample consisted of peripheral blood. The CDR3 nucleotides are TGTGCCAGCAATCGTGCGAGGGAGACCCAGTACTTC. Amino acids: CASNRARETQYF.